The rows below give T cell receptor beta chains drawn from one sample of a study of human T cells and chemical hapten exposure. Each CDR3 protein gets one entry after TCRdb re-called the RACE reads with MiXCR. The sample gives about 380,000 distinct CDR3 sequences, around 5% of which show up once; approximately 2.1% is in the top ten. The input for sequencing was whole blood, taken in connection with sensitization to the hapten diphenylcyclopropenone (DPC). Receptors were obtained from a woman aged 45 to 65 with alopecia areata. Some clones in this sample may be carry-over from other donors' samples. Each CDR3 is given with its conserved first and last residue. D genes are given only for firm matches. Clone size, where shown, is once, few, many, or a class for clones that have expanded.

D: TRBD1
J: TRBJ1-1
size: many
V: TRBV12-3/TRBV12-4
CDR3: CASSPPGQRMGTEAFF
DNA: TGTGCCAGCAGCCCCCCGGGACAGCGAATGGGCACTGAAGCTTTCTTT

D: NA
J: TRBJ1-1
size: many
V: TRBV20-1
CDR3: CSAPGGGRGTEAFF
DNA: TGCAGTGCTCCTGGCGGGGGACGGGGCACTGAAGCTTTCTTT

D: NA
J: TRBJ1-2
size: many
V: TRBV6-2/TRBV6-3
CDR3: CASSLLAGAYGYTF
DNA: TGTGCCAGCAGTCTTCTTGCCGGGGCCTATGGCTACACCTTC

D: NA
J: TRBJ1-3
size: many
V: TRBV4-2
CDR3: CASSQEFLSSGNTIYF
DNA: TGTGCCAGCAGCCAAGAATTCCTCTCCTCTGGAAACACCATATATTTT

D: NA
J: TRBJ2-3
size: NA
V: TRBV29-1
CDR3: CSVEGVPDTQYF
DNA: TGCAGCGTTGAAGGGGTCCCAGATACGCAGTATTTT

D: NA
J: TRBJ2-7
size: few
V: TRBV6-5
CDR3: CASSPPGAYEQYF
DNA: TGTGCCAGCAGTCCCCCAGGGGCCTACGAGCAGTACTTC

D: NA
J: TRBJ1-2
size: NA
V: TRBV19
CDR3: CASSIKADSDYGYTF
DNA: TGTGCCAGTAGTATAAAAGCGGACAGCGACTATGGCTACACCTTC

D: NA
J: TRBJ2-5
size: NA
V: TRBV12-3/TRBV12-4
CDR3: CASRNRKETQYF
DNA: TGTGCCAGCAGAAACCGAAAAGAGACCCAGTACTTC

D: NA
J: TRBJ2-7
size: NA
V: TRBV7-9
CDR3: CASSGRYEQYF
DNA: TGTGCCAGCAGCGGGAGGTACGAGCAGTACTTC

D: TRBD2
J: TRBJ2-5
size: many
V: TRBV9
CDR3: CASSRGVSAETQYF
DNA: TGTGCCAGCAGCCGGGGGGTTTCGGCGGAGACCCAGTACTTC

D: TRBD1
J: TRBJ1-2
size: NA
V: TRBV5-1
CDR3: CARSLGQGDNYGYTF
DNA: TGCGCCAGAAGCTTGGGACAGGGGGATAACTATGGCTACACCTTC

D: NA
J: TRBJ2-3
size: few
V: TRBV7-9
CDR3: CASSSVGALDTQYF
DNA: TGTGCCAGCAGCTCAGTCGGGGCCCTAGATACGCAGTATTTT

D: TRBD2
J: TRBJ2-2
size: few
V: TRBV13
CDR3: CASSATRGAGKNTGELFF
DNA: TGTGCCAGCAGCGCCACCCGGGGAGCGGGGAAAAACACCGGGGAGCTGTTTTTT

D: NA
J: TRBJ2-2
size: NA
V: TRBV3-1
CDR3: CASSRTTGELFF
DNA: TGTGCCAGCAGCCGGACCACCGGGGAGCTGTTTTTT

D: TRBD2
J: TRBJ2-2
size: many
V: TRBV4-3
CDR3: CASSPASGPNTGELFF
DNA: TGCGCCAGCAGCCCGGCTAGCGGGCCGAACACCGGGGAGCTGTTTTTT

D: NA
J: TRBJ1-2
size: few
V: TRBV12-3/TRBV12-4
CDR3: CASSLAGKGYTF
DNA: TGTGCCAGCAGTTTAGCAGGGAAAGGCTACACCTTC

D: TRBD2
J: TRBJ2-1
size: many
V: TRBV4-1
CDR3: CASSQGPGGYNEQFF
DNA: TGCGCCAGCAGCCAAGGTCCCGGGGGGTACAATGAGCAGTTCTTC

D: TRBD1
J: TRBJ1-1
size: many
V: TRBV4-2
CDR3: CASSSRTGWTEAFF
DNA: TGTGCCAGCAGCTCGCGGACAGGGTGGACTGAAGCTTTCTTT

D: NA
J: TRBJ1-2
size: NA
V: TRBV6-1
CDR3: CASSPARNYGYTF
DNA: TGTGCCAGCAGCCCAGCCCGAAACTATGGCTACACCTTC

D: TRBD1
J: TRBJ2-1
size: few
V: TRBV20-1
CDR3: CSAMPGQGSYNEQFF
DNA: TGCAGTGCTATGCCGGGACAGGGCTCCTACAATGAGCAGTTCTTC

D: TRBD1
J: TRBJ1-1
size: many
V: TRBV20-1
CDR3: CSARDLGQEFMNTEAFF
DNA: TGCAGTGCTAGAGACTTGGGACAGGAGTTTATGAACACTGAAGCTTTCTTT

D: NA
J: TRBJ2-5
size: many
V: TRBV6-6
CDR3: CASSFGTGPGETQYF
DNA: TGTGCCAGCAGTTTCGGGACCGGGCCGGGGGAGACCCAGTACTTC

D: NA
J: TRBJ1-5
size: many
V: TRBV10-3
CDR3: CAISESRQGGSNQPQHF
DNA: TGTGCCATCAGTGAGTCAAGGCAGGGCGGGAGCAATCAGCCCCAGCATTTT

D: TRBD1
J: TRBJ2-1
size: NA
V: TRBV5-1
CDR3: CASSLLGTGAINEQFF
DNA: TGCGCCAGCAGCTTGTTGGGGACAGGGGCTATCAATGAGCAGTTCTTC

D: NA
J: TRBJ2-3
size: many
V: TRBV29-1
CDR3: CSVGGGTTDTQYF
DNA: TGCAGCGTTGGGGGCGGGACGACAGATACGCAGTATTTT

D: NA
J: TRBJ1-2
size: many
V: TRBV6-5
CDR3: CASSYTANYGYTF
DNA: TGTGCCAGCAGTTATACAGCTAACTATGGCTACACCTTC

D: NA
J: TRBJ2-3
size: NA
V: TRBV14
CDR3: CASSQEGGLATDTQYF
DNA: TGTGCCAGCAGCCAAGAAGGTGGGCTAGCGACAGATACGCAGTATTTT

D: NA
J: TRBJ1-1
size: few
V: TRBV3-1
CDR3: CASSRQTGVGNTEAFF
DNA: TGTGCCAGCAGCCGCCAGACGGGCGTCGGGAACACTGAAGCTTTCTTT

D: NA
J: TRBJ2-1
size: NA
V: TRBV7-2
CDR3: CASTQTRDEQFF
DNA: TGTGCCAGCACCCAAACGCGGGATGAGCAGTTCTTC

D: NA
J: TRBJ2-1
size: many
V: TRBV24-1
CDR3: CATSAGSNEQFF
DNA: TGTGCCACCAGTGCTGGAAGCAATGAGCAGTTCTTC

D: NA
J: TRBJ2-7
size: NA
V: TRBV6-1
CDR3: CASSAWDGSAYEQYF
DNA: TGTGCCAGCAGTGCCTGGGACGGGTCAGCCTACGAGCAGTACTTC

D: TRBD1
J: TRBJ1-1
size: NA
V: TRBV7-2
CDR3: CASSPDRAIPEAFF
DNA: TGTGCCAGCAGCCCGGACAGGGCGATACCTGAAGCTTTCTTT

D: NA
J: TRBJ2-5
size: NA
V: TRBV9
CDR3: CASSVGSIAETQYF
DNA: TGTGCCAGCAGCGTAGGAAGCATAGCGGAGACCCAGTACTTC

D: NA
J: TRBJ1-5
size: many
V: TRBV5-6
CDR3: CASSLSDPSQGMRNQPQHF
DNA: TGTGCCAGCAGCTTGTCCGATCCCTCGCAGGGGATGCGCAATCAGCCCCAGCATTTT

D: TRBD2
J: TRBJ2-3
size: NA
V: TRBV28
CDR3: CANSLRLAWGPDTQYF
DNA: TGTGCCAACAGTCTCAGACTAGCGTGGGGGCCAGATACGCAGTATTTT

D: NA
J: TRBJ1-2
size: many
V: TRBV7-9
CDR3: CASSGDPNYGYTF
DNA: TGTGCCAGCAGCGGAGACCCTAACTATGGCTACACCTTC

D: TRBD2
J: TRBJ2-4
size: few
V: TRBV28
CDR3: CASSSLAGAGVNIQYF
DNA: TGTGCCAGCAGTTCACTAGCGGGAGCAGGGGTAAACATTCAGTACTTC

D: TRBD2
J: TRBJ2-3
size: few
V: TRBV7-9
CDR3: CASSSPLGLAGVVSVADTQYF
DNA: TGTGCCAGCAGCTCTCCGCTGGGACTAGCGGGAGTGGTTAGCGTTGCAGATACGCAGTATTTT

D: TRBD2
J: TRBJ2-1
size: few
V: TRBV5-6
CDR3: CASSLVSGLGSLYNEQFF
DNA: TGTGCCAGCAGCTTGGTATCGGGACTAGGATCACTCTACAATGAGCAGTTCTTC

D: TRBD2
J: TRBJ2-3
size: few
V: TRBV9
CDR3: CASSVGAGGDTQYF
DNA: TGTGCCAGCAGCGTAGGAGCGGGAGGAGATACGCAGTATTTT

D: NA
J: TRBJ2-3
size: many
V: TRBV12-5
CDR3: CASGLGLVTDTQYF
DNA: TGTGCTAGTGGTTTAGGCCTAGTCACAGATACGCAGTATTTT

D: NA
J: TRBJ2-7
size: NA
V: TRBV27
CDR3: CASTDTTYEQYF
DNA: TGTGCCAGTACCGACACTACCTACGAGCAGTACTTC

D: NA
J: TRBJ1-3
size: few
V: TRBV29-1
CDR3: CSVRTGRSGNTIYF
DNA: TGCAGCGTAAGAACAGGGCGCTCTGGAAACACCATATATTTT

D: NA
J: TRBJ2-7
size: many
V: TRBV29-1
CDR3: CSVLGTESYEQYF
DNA: TGCAGCGTGCTCGGGACGGAGTCCTACGAGCAGTACTTC

D: NA
J: TRBJ1-1
size: many
V: TRBV12-3/TRBV12-4
CDR3: CASSIRPDGMNTEAFF
DNA: TGTGCCAGCAGCATACGCCCGGACGGCATGAACACTGAAGCTTTCTTT

D: NA
J: TRBJ2-6
size: many
V: TRBV5-1
CDR3: CASSPAGTPGANVLTF
DNA: TGCGCCAGCAGCCCGGCGGGGACCCCAGGGGCCAACGTCCTGACTTTC

D: NA
J: TRBJ2-7
size: few
V: TRBV29-1
CDR3: CSVGDGEQYF
DNA: TGCAGCGTTGGGGACGGAGAGCAGTACTTC

D: NA
J: TRBJ2-1
size: NA
V: TRBV15
CDR3: CATSREGPSSYNEQFF
DNA: TGTGCCACCAGCAGAGAGGGGCCAAGCTCCTACAATGAGCAGTTCTTC

D: NA
J: TRBJ1-2
size: many
V: TRBV29-1
CDR3: CSVEGLRQDYGYTF
DNA: TGCAGCGTTGAAGGTTTGAGACAGGACTATGGCTACACCTTC

D: TRBD1
J: TRBJ1-2
size: few
V: TRBV27
CDR3: CASSPRTGDYGYTF
DNA: TGTGCCAGCAGTCCCCGGACAGGGGACTATGGCTACACCTTC

D: TRBD2
J: TRBJ2-7
size: NA
V: TRBV3-1
CDR3: CASSQTAGDTFAYEQYF
DNA: TGTGCCAGCAGCCAGACAGCGGGGGATACCTTTGCCTACGAGCAGTACTTC

D: NA
J: TRBJ1-1
size: many
V: TRBV10-2
CDR3: CASITTTEAFF
DNA: TGCGCCAGCATTACGACCACTGAAGCTTTCTTT

D: NA
J: TRBJ1-2
size: many
V: TRBV11-2
CDR3: CASSPPGHGYTF
DNA: TGTGCCAGCAGCCCCCCCGGGCATGGCTACACCTTC

D: TRBD1
J: TRBJ2-1
size: NA
V: TRBV10-3
CDR3: CAISEPTGGYNEQFF
DNA: TGTGCCATCAGTGAACCGACAGGGGGATACAATGAGCAGTTCTTC

D: TRBD2
J: TRBJ2-1
size: NA
V: TRBV12-3/TRBV12-4
CDR3: CASSFGGREFF
DNA: TGTGCCAGCAGTTTCGGGGGGAGGGAGTTCTTC

D: TRBD1
J: TRBJ1-1
size: many
V: TRBV6-5
CDR3: CASRGQGAMWNTEAFF
DNA: TGTGCCAGCAGGGGACAGGGGGCCATGTGGAACACTGAAGCTTTCTTT

D: NA
J: TRBJ1-2
size: NA
V: TRBV6-2/TRBV6-3
CDR3: CASRGRGLVYGYTF
DNA: TGTGCCAGCAGGGGCAGGGGATTGGTCTATGGCTACACCTTC

D: NA
J: TRBJ2-6
size: many
V: TRBV9
CDR3: CASSPDTAVWGANVLTF
DNA: TGTGCCAGCAGCCCAGACACTGCGGTGTGGGGGGCCAACGTCCTGACTTTC